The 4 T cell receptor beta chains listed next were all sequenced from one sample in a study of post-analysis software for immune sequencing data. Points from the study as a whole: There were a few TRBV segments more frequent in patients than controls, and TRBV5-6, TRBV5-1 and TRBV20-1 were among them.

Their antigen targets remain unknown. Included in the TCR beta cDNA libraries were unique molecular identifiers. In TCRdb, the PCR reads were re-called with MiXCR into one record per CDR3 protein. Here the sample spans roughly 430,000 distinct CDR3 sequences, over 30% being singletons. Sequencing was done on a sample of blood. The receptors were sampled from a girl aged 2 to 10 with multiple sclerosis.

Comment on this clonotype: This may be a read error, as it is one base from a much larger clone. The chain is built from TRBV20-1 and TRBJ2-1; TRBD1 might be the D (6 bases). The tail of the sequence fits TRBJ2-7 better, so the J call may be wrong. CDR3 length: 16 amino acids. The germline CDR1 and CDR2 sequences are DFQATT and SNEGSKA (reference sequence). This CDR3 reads CSAREHRVWAYNEQYF. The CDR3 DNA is TGCAGTGCTAGAGAACACAGGGTCTGGGCCTACAATGAGCAGTACTTC.

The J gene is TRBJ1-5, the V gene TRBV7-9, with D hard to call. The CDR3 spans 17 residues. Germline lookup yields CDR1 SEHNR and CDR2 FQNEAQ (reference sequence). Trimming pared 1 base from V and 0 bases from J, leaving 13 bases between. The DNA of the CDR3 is TGTGCCAGCAGCTTAGTTGTTGGAGGCTATAGCAATCAGCCCCAGCATTTT. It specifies CASSLVVGGYSNQPQHF. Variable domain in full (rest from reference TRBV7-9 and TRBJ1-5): DTGVSQNPRHKITKRGQNVTFRCDPISEHNRLYWYRQTLGQGPEFLTYFQNEAQLEKSRLLSDRFSAERPKGSFSTLEIQRTEQGDSAMYLCASSLVVGGYSNQPQHFGDGTRLSIL.

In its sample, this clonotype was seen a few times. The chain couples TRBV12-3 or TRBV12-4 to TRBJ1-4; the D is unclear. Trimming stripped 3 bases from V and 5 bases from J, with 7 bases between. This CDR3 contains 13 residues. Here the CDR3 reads CASSLGFNEKLFF. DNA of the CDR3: TGTGCCAGCAGTTTGGGATTCAATGAAAAACTGTTTTTT.

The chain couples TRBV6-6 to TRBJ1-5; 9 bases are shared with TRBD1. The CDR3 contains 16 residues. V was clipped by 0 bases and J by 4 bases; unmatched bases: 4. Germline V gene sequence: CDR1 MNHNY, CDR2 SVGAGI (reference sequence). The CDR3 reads CASSYSNRGRNQPQHF. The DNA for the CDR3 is TGTGCCAGCAGTTACTCGAACAGGGGGCGGAATCAGCCCCAGCATTTT.